The rows below give T cell receptor beta chains drawn from one sample of a study of cytotoxic CD8 clonotypes in ibrutinib-treated CLL. Clones were read by immunoSEQ multiplex PCR, and TCRdb kept only the in-frame ones, dropping some. The data show about 140,000 clones, approximately 90% seen once. Here the sequenced sample was PBMCs, taken after 12 months of ibrutinib treatment. These receptors were taken from a human donor with chronic lymphocytic leukemia. Each CDR3 is given with its conserved first and last residue. A D gene is named only where the DNA matches it firmly. Expanded clones get a size class; other rows say once, few or many, or leave the size out.

d_call j_call v_call clone_size cdr3_aa cdr3_nt
TRBD2 TRBJ2-7 TRBV9 NA CASSVGLALTYEQYF TGTGCCAGCAGCGTGGGACTAGCGTTGACCTACGAGCAGTACTTC
NA TRBJ2-3 TRBV13 NA CASSSLADTQYF TGTGCCAGTTCCAGTCTGGCTGATACGCAGTATTTT
NA TRBJ2-3 TRBV18 NA CASSRDTGTDTQYF TGTGCCAGCTCACGGGACACAGGCACAGATACGCAGTATTTT
NA TRBJ2-2 TRBV28 NA CASSLYPGQNTGELFF TGTGCCAGCAGTTTATATCCAGGTCAGAACACCGGGGAGCTGTTTTTT
TRBD1 TRBJ2-3 TRBV28 NA CASKGQGSNSDTQYF TGTGCCAGCAAGGGACAGGGGAGTAACTCAGATACGCAGTATTTT
TRBD1 TRBJ1-1 TRBV7-3 NA CASSLERQGRTEAFF TGTGCCAGCAGCTTAGAGAGACAGGGACGGACTGAAGCTTTCTTT
NA TRBJ1-1 TRBV5-6 NA CASSYAQRAFF TGTGCCAGCAGCTATGCACAGAGAGCTTTCTTT
TRBD2 TRBJ2-7 TRBV11-2 NA CASSLVLREGTYEQYF TGTGCCAGCAGCTTAGTTTTACGGGAGGGGACCTACGAGCAGTACTTC
NA TRBJ1-2 TRBV18 NA CASSPGQNYGYTF TGTGCCAGCTCACCAGGGCAAAACTATGGCTACACCTTC
NA TRBJ2-3 TRBV15 NA CATSITDTQYF TGTGCCACCAGCATCACAGATACGCAGTATTTT
NA TRBJ1-4 TRBV7-9 few CASSSTIGKLFF TGTGCCAGCAGCTCCACCATCGGAAAACTGTTTTTT
TRBD1 TRBJ2-1 TRBV27 NA CASSLFGTGAYNEQFF TGTGCCAGCAGTTTATTTGGGACAGGAGCTTACAATGAGCAGTTCTTC
NA TRBJ1-2 TRBV6-5 NA CASSYSTGAGYTF TGTGCCAGCAGTTACTCGACAGGCGCTGGCTACACCTTC
NA TRBJ1-1 TRBV28 NA CASSSLGTEAFF TGTGCCAGCAGTTCTCTAGGCACTGAAGCTTTCTTT
TRBD2 TRBJ2-5 TRBV11-2 NA CASNTGLAGVETQYF TGTGCCAGCAACACGGGACTAGCGGGAGTCGAGACCCAGTACTTC
NA TRBJ1-2 TRBV7-2 NA CASSRLPGNYGYTF TGTGCCAGCAGCCGGCTCCCGGGGAACTATGGCTACACCTTC
TRBD2 TRBJ2-1 TRBV29-1 NA CSVARGTSGTGEQFF TGCAGCGTTGCGAGGGGGACTAGCGGGACTGGGGAGCAGTTCTTC
NA TRBJ2-2 TRBV5-1 NA CASTGQGTNTGELFF TGCGCCAGCACCGGGCAGGGGACTAACACCGGGGAGCTGTTTTTT
NA TRBJ2-1 TRBV28 NA CASKSYPNEQFF TGTGCCAGCAAATCCTACCCCAATGAGCAGTTCTTC
NA TRBJ2-7 TRBV18 NA CASSPDIEQYF TGTGCCAGCTCACCAGATATCGAGCAGTACTTC
NA TRBJ2-7 TRBV11-2 few CASSLGPLAYEQYF TGTGCCAGCAGCTTAGGACCCCTGGCCTACGAGCAGTACTTC
NA TRBJ1-2 TRBV29-1 NA CSVTAGSGYTF TGCAGCGTTACCGCGGGGAGCGGCTACACCTTC
NA TRBJ2-1 TRBV11-1 NA CASSARDRTYNEQFF TGTGCCAGCAGCGCGCGGGACAGAACCTACAATGAGCAGTTCTTC
NA TRBJ2-5 TRBV30 NA CAWGTQTETQYF TGTGCCTGGGGTACCCAGACTGAGACCCAGTACTTC
NA TRBJ1-2 TRBV2 NA CASSEAPYKYGYTF TGTGCCAGCAGTGAAGCTCCGTACAAGTATGGCTACACCTTC
NA TRBJ2-7 TRBV7-9 NA CASSLVGPYEQYF TGTGCCAGCAGCTTAGTAGGTCCCTACGAGCAGTACTTC
NA TRBJ2-1 TRBV15 NA CATRQTSGSYNEQFF TGTGCCACCCGCCAGACAAGCGGATCCTACAATGAGCAGTTCTTC
TRBD2 TRBJ2-1 TRBV13 once CASSLQSWTSGSNEQFF TGTGCCAGCAGCTTACAATCCTGGACTAGCGGGAGCAATGAGCAGTTCTTC
NA TRBJ2-5 TRBV27 NA CASSLGPTGGKFETQYF TGTGCCAGCAGTTTAGGGCCGACAGGCGGCAAGTTTGAGACCCAGTACTTC
TRBD1 TRBJ1-2 TRBV19 few CASTGATYGYTF TGTGCCAGCACAGGGGCTACCTATGGCTACACCTTC
NA TRBJ2-7 TRBV19 NA CASSIATGNYEQYF TGTGCCAGTAGTATAGCTACCGGGAACTACGAGCAGTACTTC
TRBD1 TRBJ2-7 TRBV2 NA CASSEQGALYEQYF TGTGCCAGCAGTGAACAGGGGGCATTATACGAGCAGTACTTC
TRBD1 TRBJ1-5 TRBV7-8 once CASSLRQGSGNQPQHF TGTGCCAGCAGCTTAAGACAGGGTTCGGGCAATCAGCCCCAGCATTTT
NA TRBJ2-7 TRBV5-4 NA CASSFNWRNEQYF TGTGCCAGCAGCTTTAATTGGCGGAACGAGCAGTACTTC
NA TRBJ2-3 TRBV19 NA CASSAEGRRTDTQYF TGTGCCAGTAGTGCCGAGGGCCGACGCACAGATACGCAGTATTTT
NA TRBJ2-3 TRBV28 once CASSFADTQYF TGTGCCAGCAGTTTTGCAGATACGCAGTATTTT